The TCR beta chain under discussion was sequenced for a study of cytomegalovirus exposure and HLA in healthy donors. In the PCR, 60 Vbeta and 13 Jbeta primers were used. Sequencing used immunoSEQ multiplex PCR; TCRdb keeps in-frame clones, though not all of them. The sample lists fewer than 150,000 clones, roughly 71% occurring once. This CDR3 spans 18 amino acids. Germline assignment: CDR1 SNHLY and CDR2 FYNNEI. The J segment lost 0 bases and the V segment lost 4 bases, leaving 11 bases of the junction unmatched. Details on this clone: Its antigen is undetermined.

Study findings and constraints: Previous analysis showed most TCR beta V segments were productive about 90% or about 30% of the time. Versus the roughly 640-donor mean, an Asian-associated ancestry cluster reportedly showed fewer N-insertions in a later analysis. Some V segments could not be told apart, so they were left out, TRBV6-2 and TRBV6-3 among them. Analysis was carried out at a later point, and it linked a missense DCLRE1C variant to TCR beta V- and J-gene trimming.

The chain links TRBV2 to TRBJ2-7; 11 positions agree with TRBD1. The TCR sequence derives from a man younger than 35 in good health and CMV-seropositive. The sequenced material came from PBMCs. The CDR3 region has the DNA TGTGCCAGCAGTGCGGGGACAGGGGGTCAATTCAGCTCCTACGAGCAGTACTTC. Encoded protein: CASSAGTGGQFSSYEQYF.